These 10 T cell receptor beta chains share one sample of origin, sequenced in a study of blood T cell repertoires in COVID-19. Clones were sequenced by immunoSEQ multiplex PCR, and TCRdb holds only the in-frame ones, with some missing. The data contain 61,000 or so clones, under 85% of them singletons. Sequences were obtained from peripheral blood. The receptors were sampled from a woman aged 80 or over with acute or convalescent COVID-19.

J is TRBJ2-1 and V is TRBV6-5, with 13 bases identical to TRBD2. CDR1 is MNHEY and CDR2 is SVGAGI in the germline V gene. This CDR3 is 14 amino acids long. Trimming cost V 5 bases and J 7 bases; bases outside gene matches: 2. CDR3 nucleotides: TGTGCCAGCAGTAAGGGACTAGCGGGAAATGAGCAGTTCTTC. Translation: CASSKGLAGNEQFF.

The chain employs TRBV6-1 and TRBJ2-1, with unresolved D. V lost 3 bases to trimming and J lost 11 bases, with 8 bases between them. The CDR3 loop spans 11 amino acids. Germline lookup yields CDR1 MNHNS and CDR2 SASEGT. CDR3 sequence reads: CASSEHGQQFF. The CDR3 DNA reads TGTGCCAGCAGTGAGCACGGTCAGCAGTTCTTC.

The chain has TRBV5-6 and TRBJ2-3; D is possibly TRBD2 (5 bases). V was trimmed by 1 base and J by 3 bases, leaving 9 bases between them. CDR1 is SGHDT and CDR2 is YYEEEE in the germline V gene. The CDR3 contains 14 residues. The CDR3 bases are TGTGCCAGCAGCTTGATAGGGAGAACAGATACGCAGTATTTT. Protein product: CASSLIGRTDTQYF.

The chain carries TRBV29-1 and TRBJ2-3, with D possibly matching TRBD2 (5 bases). CDR1 and CDR2 from the germline V gene are SQVTM and ANQGSEA. The CDR3 is 14 amino acids. V dropped 5 bases and J dropped 0 bases, with 12 bases sitting between them. The CDR3 spells CSVRAGQSTDTQYF. Written as DNA, the CDR3 is TGCAGCGTTAGGGCGGGCCAAAGCACAGATACGCAGTATTTT.

This chain connects TRBV6-6 to TRBJ2-5; 11 nucleotides agree with TRBD2. Per germline, CDR1 MNHNY and CDR2 SVGAGI (reference sequence). V shed 6 bases, J shed 4 bases, and the junction held 7 bases outside the gene matches. The CDR3 is made up of 15 amino acids. The CDR3 here is CASRRLAGLRETQYF. DNA of the CDR3: TGTGCCAGCAGGCGACTAGCGGGGCTTCGAGAGACCCAGTACTTC.

J is TRBJ1-4 and V is TRBV5-1, with D perhaps matching TRBD1 (5 bases). The germline V gene has CDR1 SGHRS and CDR2 YFSETQ. V lost 7 bases, J lost 4 bases, and 14 bases lay in between. The CDR3 is 14 amino acids. The CDR3 is CASRGTVINEKLFF. Here the CDR3 DNA reads TGCGCCAGCCGGGGGACGGTTATTAATGAAAAACTGTTTTTT. Variable domain in full (rest from reference TRBV5-1 and TRBJ1-4): KAGVTQTPRYLIKTRGQQVTLSCSPISGHRSVSWYQQTPGQGLQFLFEYFSETQRNKGNFPGRFSGRQFSNSRSEMNVSTLELGDSALYLCASRGTVINEKLFFGSGTQLSVL.

The CDR3 loop is CASSLTQADNNEQFF. CDR3 nucleotides: TGTGCCAGCAGCTTAACTCAAGCGGATAACAATGAGCAGTTCTTC. The rearrangement uses TRBV7-2 and TRBJ2-1; D is possibly TRBD2 (5 bases). The CDR3 loop spans 15 amino acids. The V gene's germline CDR1 is SGHTA and CDR2 FQGNSA. V was trimmed by 2 bases and J by 5 bases, leaving 13 bases between them.

The CDR3 spells CASSPRTGGNQPQHF. Here the CDR3 DNA reads TGTGCCAGCAGCCCCCGGACGGGGGGGAATCAGCCCCAGCATTTT. The chain uses TRBV5-8 and TRBJ1-5; D possibly corresponds to TRBD1 (5 bases). Germline V CDR1 and CDR2: SGHTS, YDEGEE. The CDR3 is 15 amino acids. V gave up 4 bases and J gave up 4 bases, with 15 bases separating them. Complete variable domain (other parts from reference TRBV5-8 and TRBJ1-5): EAGVTQSPTHLIKTRGQQATLRCSPISGHTSVYWYQQALGLGLQFLLWYDEGEERNRGNFPPRFSGRQFPNYSSELNVNALELEDSALYLCASSPRTGGNQPQHFGDGTRLSIL.

The chain uses TRBV19 and TRBJ2-2; 13 bases fit TRBD2. CDR1 is LNHDA and CDR2 is SQIVND in the germline V gene (reference sequence). This CDR3 spans 17 amino acids. After removal of 5 bases from V and 5 bases from J, the junction contained 8 bases not matched to a gene. Here the CDR3 reads CASSLLAGGPGTGELFF. CDR3 DNA: TGTGCCAGTAGTCTACTAGCGGGGGGGCCTGGGACCGGGGAGCTGTTTTTT.

This chain connects TRBV2 to TRBJ2-5; D perhaps matches TRBD1 (5 bases). CDR1 SNHLY and CDR2 FYNNEI come from the germline V gene. V lost 7 bases, J lost 5 bases, and 11 bases lay in between. This CDR3 region has 12 residues. CDR3 sequence: CASKGVLETQYF. The CDR3 nucleotides read TGTGCCAGCAAAGGGGTTCTGGAGACCCAGTACTTC. The full variable domain, rest sourced from reference TRBV2 and TRBJ2-5, is EPEVTQTPSHQVTQMGQEVILRCVPISNHLYFYWYRQILGQKVEFLVSFYNNEISEKSEIFDDQFSVERPDGSNFTLKIRSTKLEDSAMYFCASKGVLETQYFGPGTRLLVL.